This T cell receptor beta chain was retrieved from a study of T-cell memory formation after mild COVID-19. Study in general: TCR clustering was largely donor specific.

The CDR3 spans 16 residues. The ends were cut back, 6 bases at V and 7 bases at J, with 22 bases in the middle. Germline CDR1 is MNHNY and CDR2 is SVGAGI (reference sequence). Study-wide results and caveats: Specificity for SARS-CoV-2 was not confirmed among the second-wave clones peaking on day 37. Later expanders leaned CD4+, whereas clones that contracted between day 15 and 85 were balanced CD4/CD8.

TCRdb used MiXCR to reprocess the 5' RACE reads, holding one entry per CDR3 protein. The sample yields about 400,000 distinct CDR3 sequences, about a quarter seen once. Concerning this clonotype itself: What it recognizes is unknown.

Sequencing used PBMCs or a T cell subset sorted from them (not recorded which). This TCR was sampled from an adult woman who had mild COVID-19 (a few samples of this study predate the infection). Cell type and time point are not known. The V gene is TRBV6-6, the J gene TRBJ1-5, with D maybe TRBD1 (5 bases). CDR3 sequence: CASRSKSGPAGQPQHF. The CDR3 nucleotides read TGTGCCAGCAGATCCAAATCGGGGCCTGCCGGACAGCCCCAGCATTTT.